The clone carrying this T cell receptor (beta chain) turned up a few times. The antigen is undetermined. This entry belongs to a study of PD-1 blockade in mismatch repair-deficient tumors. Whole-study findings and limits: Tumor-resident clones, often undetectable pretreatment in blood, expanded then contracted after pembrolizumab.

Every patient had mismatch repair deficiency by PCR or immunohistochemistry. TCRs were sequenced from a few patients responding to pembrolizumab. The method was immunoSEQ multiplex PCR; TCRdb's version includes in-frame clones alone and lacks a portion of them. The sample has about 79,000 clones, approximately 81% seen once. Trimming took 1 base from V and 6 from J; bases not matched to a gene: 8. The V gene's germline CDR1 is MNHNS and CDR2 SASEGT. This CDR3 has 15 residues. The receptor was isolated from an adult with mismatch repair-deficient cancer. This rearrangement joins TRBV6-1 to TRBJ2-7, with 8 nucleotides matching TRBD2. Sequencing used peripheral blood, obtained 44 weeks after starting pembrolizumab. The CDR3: CASSEGRRGGVEQYF. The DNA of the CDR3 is TGTGCCAGCAGTGAAGGGCGCCGGGGGGGTGTCGAGCAGTACTTC.